This T cell receptor (beta chain) was found in a study of blood T cell repertoires in COVID-19. The CDR3 extends over 14 amino acids. V dropped 4 bases and J dropped 9; count of bases not matched to a gene: 7. CDR1 is SGHNT, CDR2 YYREEE, per germline (reference sequence). The method was immunoSEQ multiplex PCR; TCRdb's version includes in-frame clones alone and lacks a portion of them. The sample lists about 67,000 clones; around four fifths were seen once. Specimen: peripheral blood. This receptor was identified in a human donor in a cohort sampled during active COVID-19. V gene TRBV5-4 combines with J gene TRBJ1-6, with 7 nucleotides matching TRBD1. The CDR3 here is CASSRDSLRSPLHF. The CDR3 DNA reads as TGTGCCAGCAGCAGGGACAGTTTACGTTCACCCCTCCACTTT.